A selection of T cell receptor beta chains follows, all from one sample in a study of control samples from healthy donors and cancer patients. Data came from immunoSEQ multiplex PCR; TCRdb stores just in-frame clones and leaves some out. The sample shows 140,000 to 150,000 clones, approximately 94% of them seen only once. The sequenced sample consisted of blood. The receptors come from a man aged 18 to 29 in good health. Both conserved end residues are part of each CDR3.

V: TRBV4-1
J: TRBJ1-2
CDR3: CASSQGWDREVESYTF

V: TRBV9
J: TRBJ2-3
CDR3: CASSVRLVPADTQYF

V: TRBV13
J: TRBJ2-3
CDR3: CASSRDYLDYTDTQYF

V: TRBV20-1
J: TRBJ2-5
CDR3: CSARDPRDTHF

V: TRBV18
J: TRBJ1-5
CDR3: CASSPPLGQGDQPQHF

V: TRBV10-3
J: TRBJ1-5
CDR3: CAISENQQGGGQPQHF

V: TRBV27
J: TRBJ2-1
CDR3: CASSFVQGTYNEQFF

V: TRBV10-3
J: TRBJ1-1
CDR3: CAISEGGGGTEAFF

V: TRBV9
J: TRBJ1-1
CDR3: CASSVTTGGTEAFF

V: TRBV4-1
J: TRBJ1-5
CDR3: CASSQGLGRSNQPQHF

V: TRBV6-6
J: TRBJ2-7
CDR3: CASSRQTPGQVVVGGSHEQYF

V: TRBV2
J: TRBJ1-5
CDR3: CASSERAFGNQPQHF

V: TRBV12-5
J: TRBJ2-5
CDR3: CASVLGGPGGETQYF

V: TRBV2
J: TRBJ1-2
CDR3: CASSLLRWTENYGYTF

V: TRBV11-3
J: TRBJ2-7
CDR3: CASSLPTRSYEQYF

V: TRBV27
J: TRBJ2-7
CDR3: CASTGGGAYEQYF

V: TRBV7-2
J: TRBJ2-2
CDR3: CASSLQGRTGELFF

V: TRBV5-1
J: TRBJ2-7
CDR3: CASSRGVGFYEQYF

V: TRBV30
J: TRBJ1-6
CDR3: CARGVSYNSPLHF

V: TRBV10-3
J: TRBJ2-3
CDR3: CAISGTASTDTQYF

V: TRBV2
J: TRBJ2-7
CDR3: CASSDGGTPTYEQYF

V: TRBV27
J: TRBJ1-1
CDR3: CASSLGGNTEAFF

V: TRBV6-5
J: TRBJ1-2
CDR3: CASSLHPSNYGYTF

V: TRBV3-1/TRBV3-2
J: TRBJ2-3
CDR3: CASSQDAASWDTQYF